This T cell receptor beta chain was identified in a study of neurological immune-mediated disorders. General study results and limits: The level of TCR clonal expansion was highest in patients with HTLV-1-associated myelopathy and lowest in multiple sclerosis, where it fell below the level seen in healthy controls. Private repertoires in all groups were suggested by the absence of shared CDR3 amino acid sequences among expanded clones across subjects.

2 million unsorted PBMCs were stored in RNAlater at -80 °C before RNA extraction. As to this clonotype: Its antigen is still unknown.

The cDNA was synthesized by means of template-switch 5'RACE, which was carried out with 10-nucleotide random UMIs. TCRdb itself ran the 5' RACE reads through MiXCR, one entry per CDR3 protein. The table shows fewer than 75,000 distinct CDR3 sequences, with 4.5% occurring only once. The CDR3 runs to 16 residues. V lost 5 bases to trimming and J lost 4 bases; unmatched junction nucleotides: 12. CDR1 and CDR2 (germline): SEHNR, FQNEAQ (reference sequence). Specimen: PBMCs. The chain couples TRBV7-9 to TRBJ1-2; 8 bases map to TRBD1. The sequence derives from a man aged 30 to 39 with multiple sclerosis. CDR3 loop: CASSLPEGQGLYGYTF. The CDR3, as DNA: TGTGCCAGCAGCCTACCAGAAGGACAGGGCCTCTATGGCTACACCTTC. The complete variable domain, with remaining parts taken from reference TRBV7-9 and TRBJ1-2, reads DTGVSQNPRHKITKRGQNVTFRCDPISEHNRLYWYRQTLGQGPEFLTYFQNEAQLEKSRLLSDRFSAERPKGSFSTLEIQRTEQGDSAMYLCASSLPEGQGLYGYTFGSGTRLTVV.